Listed below are T cell receptor beta chains from one sample, sequenced in a study of blood T cell repertoires in COVID-19. TCRdb keeps only in-frame clones here, not all; method: immunoSEQ multiplex PCR. The sample consists of hundreds of thousands of clones, roughly 90% of them appearing once. The sample taken for sequencing was PBMCs or T cells enriched from blood (not recorded which). These receptor sequences come from a woman aged 30 to 39 who had recovered from COVID-19. The CDR3 runs from the conserved cysteine through the conserved F or W. Fields, in order: J gene, D gene, clone size, V gene, CDR3 DNA, CDR3 protein. A D gene is named only where the DNA matches it firmly. Not all rows give a size; the values are once, few, many and, for expanded clones, a class.

J: TRBJ2-1
D: -
size: -
V: TRBV21-1
DNA: TGTGCCAGCAGCAAACCGCGGCCCTCTGAGCAGTTCTTC
CDR3: CASSKPRPSEQFF

J: TRBJ2-1
D: TRBD1
size: -
V: TRBV28
DNA: TGTGCCAGCACTCCGGGACAGAACAATGAGCAGTTCTTC
CDR3: CASTPGQNNEQFF

J: TRBJ2-5
D: -
size: -
V: TRBV28
DNA: TGTGCCAGCAGGGCTAGCCCAGAGACCCAGTACTTC
CDR3: CASRASPETQYF

J: TRBJ2-3
D: TRBD2
size: -
V: TRBV7-2
DNA: TGTGCCAGCAGCTTCGTGGTCGGGGGGACCACAGATACGCAGTATTTT
CDR3: CASSFVVGGTTDTQYF

J: TRBJ2-7
D: -
size: -
V: TRBV2
DNA: TGTGCCAGCAGTGAACGTAAGCAGTACTTC
CDR3: CASSERKQYF

J: TRBJ1-3
D: TRBD1
size: -
V: TRBV30
DNA: TGTGCCTGGAGTACCCAGACAGGGGGAGGTGGAAACACCATATATTTT
CDR3: CAWSTQTGGGGNTIYF

J: TRBJ1-5
D: TRBD1
size: -
V: TRBV5-6
DNA: TGTGCCAGCAGCCTGTACGGGACAGGGCCCAATCAGCCCCAGCATTTT
CDR3: CASSLYGTGPNQPQHF

J: TRBJ1-1
D: -
size: -
V: TRBV5-4
DNA: TGTGCCAGCAGCTTTATAACCTGGGGGCCCGAGAACACTGAAGCTTTCTTT
CDR3: CASSFITWGPENTEAFF

J: TRBJ1-1
D: -
size: -
V: TRBV9
DNA: TGTGCCAGCAGCCCGACGGGGAACACTGAAGCTTTCTTT
CDR3: CASSPTGNTEAFF

J: TRBJ1-5
D: -
size: few
V: TRBV28
DNA: TGTGCCAGCAGTTCGAACAACAGGCAGCCCCAGCATTTT
CDR3: CASSSNNRQPQHF

J: TRBJ2-7
D: TRBD1
size: -
V: TRBV6-1
DNA: TGTGCCAGCAGTGAAGCCTACAGGGGGCTCTACGAGCAGTACTTC
CDR3: CASSEAYRGLYEQYF

J: TRBJ1-2
D: -
size: -
V: TRBV21-1
DNA: TGTGCCGAGCCCGCGGGACAGACCTTC
CDR3: CAEPAGQTF

J: TRBJ2-7
D: TRBD2
size: -
V: TRBV9
DNA: TGTGCCAGCAGCGCCGGGACTAGCGGGACCTACGAGCAGTACTTC
CDR3: CASSAGTSGTYEQYF

J: TRBJ1-1
D: -
size: -
V: TRBV9
DNA: TGTGCCAGCAGCTCCGGGGGAACGAGGGCTGAAGCTTTCTTT
CDR3: CASSSGGTRAEAFF

J: TRBJ1-2
D: -
size: -
V: TRBV3-1/TRBV3-2
DNA: TGTGCCAGCAGCCAACTGGGCGGCTACACCTTC
CDR3: CASSQLGGYTF

J: TRBJ2-3
D: TRBD2
size: -
V: TRBV5-8
DNA: TGTGCCAGCAGCTTGGGGACTAGCGGGGCGTCAGATACGCAGTATTTT
CDR3: CASSLGTSGASDTQYF

J: TRBJ2-6
D: TRBD1
size: -
V: TRBV18
DNA: TGTGCCAGCTCACCACTGACAGGGTCTGGGGCCAACGTCCTGACTTTC
CDR3: CASSPLTGSGANVLTF

J: TRBJ2-5
D: TRBD2
size: -
V: TRBV3-1/TRBV3-2
DNA: TGTGCCAGCAGCCTTCGGACTAGCGGAGCCAAGCAAGAGACCCAGTACTTC
CDR3: CASSLRTSGAKQETQYF

J: TRBJ2-3
D: TRBD1
size: -
V: TRBV5-1
DNA: TGCGCCAGCAGCCGCGACAGGGCTTTAATGACAGATACGCAGTATTTT
CDR3: CASSRDRALMTDTQYF

J: TRBJ2-7
D: -
size: -
V: TRBV6-4
DNA: TGTGCCTCCGGGACACCCTACGAGCAGTACTTC
CDR3: CASGTPYEQYF

J: TRBJ1-5
D: TRBD1
size: -
V: TRBV18
DNA: TGTGCCAGCTCACCCGGGACAGGGGGTATGGAACAGCCCCAGCATTTT
CDR3: CASSPGTGGMEQPQHF

J: TRBJ2-7
D: -
size: -
V: TRBV10-3
DNA: TGTGCCATCAGTGGGGCCCTCAGAGGGTCCTACGAGCAGTACTTC
CDR3: CAISGALRGSYEQYF

J: TRBJ2-7
D: -
size: -
V: TRBV11-2
DNA: TGTGCCAGCAGAGGGCTCACAGGCCGAGGCTACGAGCAGTACTTC
CDR3: CASRGLTGRGYEQYF